What follows are 5 T cell receptor beta chains derived from one specimen sequenced in a study of early T cells in non-severe SARS-CoV-2 infection. TCRdb independently ran MiXCR on the 5' RACE reads; one entry per CDR3 protein. The sample contains 40,000 to 60,000 distinct CDR3 sequences, approximately 9.4% of which appear only once. The sample consisted of whole blood. The receptors here all came from an adult who was a healthcare worker with PCR-confirmed SARS-CoV-2 infection or an uninfected control (not recorded which).

This clonotype was counted many times. CDR3 residues: CASSLFGTGSYEQYF. In nucleotides, the CDR3 is TGTGCCAGCAGCTTATTTGGGACAGGGTCCTACGAGCAGTACTTC. The rearrangement joins TRBV11-3 to TRBJ2-7, with 9 bases lining up with TRBD1. The germline gives CDR1 SGHNT, CDR2 YENEEA. This CDR3 spans 15 amino acids. J lost 1 base, V lost 2 bases, and 3 bases had no gene match. Based on the CDR3 plus reference TRBV11-3 and TRBJ2-7, the full variable domain is EAGVVQSPRYKIIEKKQPVAFWCNPISGHNTLYWYLQNLGQGPELLIRYENEEAVDDSQLPKDRFSAERLKGVDSTLKIQPAELGDSAVYLCASSLFGTGSYEQYFGPGTRLTVT.

The sample holds many counts of this clonotype. V gene TRBV30 combines with J gene TRBJ2-7; perhaps TRBD1 as D (6 bases). Germline V gives CDR1 GTSNPN, CDR2 SVGIG (reference sequence). The CDR3 runs to 13 residues. V dropped 0 bases and J dropped 3 bases, with 9 bases sitting between them. DNA of the CDR3: TGTGCCTGGAGTGTAAACAGGGACTACGAGCAGTACTTC. The encoded protein is CAWSVNRDYEQYF.

This clonotype was counted many times. V is TRBV29-1 and J is TRBJ1-1; D may be TRBD1 (6 bases). The CDR3 has 14 amino acids. Germline lookup yields CDR1 SQVTM and CDR2 ANQGSEA. V was shortened by 4 bases and J by 4 bases, with 16 bases between the two germline ends. CDR3 loop: CSVARQDVGTEAFF. CDR3 nucleotide sequence: TGCAGCGTTGCAAGACAGGACGTCGGCACTGAAGCTTTCTTT. Supplemented by reference TRBV29-1 and TRBJ1-1, the full variable domain reads SAVISQKPSRDICQRGTSLTIQCQVDSQVTMMFWYRQQPGQSLTLIATANQGSEATYESGFVIDKFPISRPNLTFSTLTVSNMSPEDSSIYLCSVARQDVGTEAFFGQGTRLTVV.

This clonotype was seen many times. The V call is TRBV11-2, the J call TRBJ2-7; D might be TRBD2 (7 bases). This CDR3 comprises 15 residues. The germline gives CDR1 SGHAT, CDR2 FQNNGV. The germline V and J ends were trimmed by 5 bases and 2 bases, with 16 bases remaining between them. The CDR3 nucleotides are TGTGCCAGCAGCCCCCTTGGGGGGGGGCCCTACGAGCAGTACTTC. Residues: CASSPLGGGPYEQYF.

The table lists this clonotype with many counts. The chain carries TRBV6-5 and TRBJ1-1, with 9 positions matching TRBD1. The CDR3 length is 14 residues. Germline loops: CDR1 MNHEY, CDR2 SVGAGI. After removal of 7 bases from V and 6 bases from J, the junction contained 9 bases not matched to a gene. CDR3 amino acids: CASKRGQGTAEAFF. The CDR3 DNA is TGTGCCAGCAAAAGGGGACAGGGAACCGCTGAAGCTTTCTTT.